This T cell receptor (beta chain) derives from a study of beta chain features in type 1 diabetes. Study background: There were some 98 million sorted cells examined across all samples. Broader study findings: cDNA-based sequencing might over-represent cells highly expressing TCR. There was a moderate but significant shortening of TCRB CDR3s in all four CD4+ subsets of Type 1 diabetes patients. Reduced insertions and increased deletions marked VDJ junctions in type 1 diabetes patients.

This clone has more than one count but fewer than ten. Its antigen is currently unknown. CD4+ naive, central memory, regulatory and stem cell-like memory cells were sorted via CD45RO/CCR7/CD25/CD127/CD95/CD27. CDR3 length: 11 residues. Trimming stripped 11 bases from V and 3 bases from J, with 10 bases between. Germline CDR1 MNHNY, CDR2 SVGAGI (reference sequence). The authors reverse transcribed all of the isolated RNA, so sequencing captured expressed TCRB transcripts. Assay used: immunoSEQ multiplex PCR; TCRdb lists only in-frame clones, some missing. Altogether around 710,000 clones are present, roughly 12% being singletons, with the ten largest covering approximately 0.11%.

This TCR came from a man aged 25 to 45 with type 1 diabetes. The sample taken for sequencing was naive CD4+ T cells from blood. The chain is built from TRBV6-6 and TRBJ1-2, with D maybe TRBD1 (6 bases). The CDR3 is CAGRQDYGYTF. For the CDR3, the DNA is TGTGCCGGACGACAGGACTATGGCTACACCTTC.